Presented here are 5 T cell receptor beta chains from one specimen sequenced in a study of T cells in Graves' hyperthyroidism and ophthalmopathy. Amplification of TCR beta CDR3 regions was performed using RNA transcripts as template. TCR CDR3 underwent first-round RT-PCR with the HTBI primer set. TCRdb ran MiXCR on the multiplex PCR reads and lists one entry per CDR3 protein. Of 730,000 or so distinct CDR3 sequences listed, over 15% were seen once; the top ten hold roughly 17%. The sequenced material came from blood. Receptor source: a woman between 45 and 60 years old with Graves' hyperthyroidism that later progressed to Graves' ophthalmopathy.

This chain connects TRBV5-5 to TRBJ1-1; D is uncertain. Per germline, CDR1 SGHKS and CDR2 YYEKEE (reference sequence). The length of the CDR3 is 16 residues. Trimming took off 4 bases at V and 1 base at J, with 17 bases between the two ends. Written as DNA, the CDR3 is TGTGCCAGCAGCCCTGGTCAGCCTGGAAGGAACACTGAAGCTTTCTTT. Its protein product is CASSPGQPGRNTEAFF.

This clonotype was detected ten times or more. The chain combines TRBV20-1 with TRBJ2-5, with 7 nucleotides matching TRBD1. The CDR3 is 12 residues long. With V trimmed by 5 bases and J by 2 bases, 2 bases remained unmatched. Germline V gene sequence: CDR1 DFQATT, CDR2 SNEGSKA (reference sequence). CDR3 protein: CSALGQQETQYF. In DNA, the CDR3 is TGCAGTGCTTTGGGACAGCAAGAGACCCAGTACTTC.

The chain recombines TRBV19 with TRBJ2-4; the D gene is possibly TRBD2 (5 bases). This CDR3 comprises 15 residues. Trimming cost V 5 bases and J 1 base, with 12 bases left between them. In germline, CDR1 is LNHDA, CDR2 SQIVND (reference sequence). In DNA form, the CDR3 reads TGTGCCAGTAGTCCGGAGAGGGTGGCCAAAAACATTCAGTACTTC. As protein: CASSPERVAKNIQYF.

This clonotype was seen ten or more times. This rearrangement joins TRBV12-3 or TRBV12-4 to TRBJ1-5; D unresolved. V was shortened by 6 bases and J by 3 bases, with 12 bases between the two germline ends. CDR3 length: 14 amino acids. The CDR3 reads CASSTGIVNQPQHF. The CDR3 DNA is TGTGCCAGCAGCACGGGAATAGTCAATCAGCCCCAGCATTTT.

This clonotype was counted between two and nine times. The V gene is TRBV30, the J gene TRBJ2-1; D is ambiguous. CDR1 is GTSNPN, CDR2 SVGIG, per germline (reference sequence). This CDR3 spans 14 amino acids. Trimming took off 2 bases at V and 1 base at J, with 9 bases between the two ends. The CDR3 coding sequence is TGTGCCTGGAGTCCCCGAAGTTCCTACAATGAGCAGTTCTTC. The encoded protein is CAWSPRSSYNEQFF.